This section outlines one T cell receptor (beta chain) sequence together with its context. What it binds is not known. The repertoire was sequenced with immunoSEQ multiplex PCR; TCRdb's copy has only in-frame clones and lacks some. The repertoire holds a few hundred thousand clones, with roughly 79% as singletons. Trimming removed 2 bases from V and 0 bases from J, with 9 bases in between. CDR1 and CDR2 (germline): SGHRS, YFSETQ. The CDR3 has 15 amino acids. The sample belongs to a study of cytotoxic CD8 clonotypes in ibrutinib-treated CLL. Whole-study results and caveats: Before falling back toward baseline at progression, clonality had risen at the time of ibrutinib response.

The sequence was obtained from a human donor with chronic lymphocytic leukemia. V usage is TRBV5-1 and J usage is TRBJ2-1; D gene unclear. The specimen comprised PBMCs, sampled before ibrutinib treatment. The CDR3 region is CASSFYQSSYNEQFF. The CDR3 DNA reads as TGCGCCAGCAGCTTCTACCAGAGCTCCTACAATGAGCAGTTCTTC.